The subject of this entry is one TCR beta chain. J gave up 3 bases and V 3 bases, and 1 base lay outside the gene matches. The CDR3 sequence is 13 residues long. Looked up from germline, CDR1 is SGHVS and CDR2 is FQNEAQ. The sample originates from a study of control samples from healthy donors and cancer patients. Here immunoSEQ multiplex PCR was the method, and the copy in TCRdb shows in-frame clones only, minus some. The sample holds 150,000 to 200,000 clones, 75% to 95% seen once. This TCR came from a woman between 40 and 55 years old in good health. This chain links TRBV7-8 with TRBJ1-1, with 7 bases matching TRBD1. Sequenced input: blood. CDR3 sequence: CASSLTGHTEAFF. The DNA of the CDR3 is TGTGCCAGCAGCTTGACAGGGCACACTGAAGCTTTCTTT.